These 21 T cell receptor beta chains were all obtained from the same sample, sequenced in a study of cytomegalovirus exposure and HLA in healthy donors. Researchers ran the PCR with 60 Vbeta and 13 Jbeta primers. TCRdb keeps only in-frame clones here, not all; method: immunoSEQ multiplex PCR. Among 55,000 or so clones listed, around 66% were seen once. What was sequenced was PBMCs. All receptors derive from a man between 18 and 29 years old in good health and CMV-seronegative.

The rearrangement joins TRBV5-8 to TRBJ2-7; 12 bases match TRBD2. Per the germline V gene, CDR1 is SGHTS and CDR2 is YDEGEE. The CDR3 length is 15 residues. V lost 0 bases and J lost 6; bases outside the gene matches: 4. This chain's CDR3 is CASSLGLAGGPEQYF. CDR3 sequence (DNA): TGTGCCAGCAGCTTGGGGCTAGCGGGAGGGCCCGAGCAGTACTTC.

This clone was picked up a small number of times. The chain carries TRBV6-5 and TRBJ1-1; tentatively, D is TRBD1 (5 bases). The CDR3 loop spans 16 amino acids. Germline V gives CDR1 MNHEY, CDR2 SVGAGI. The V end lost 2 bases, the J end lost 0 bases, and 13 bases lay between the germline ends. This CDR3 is CASSYGSGPLNTEAFF. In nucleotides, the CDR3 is TGTGCCAGCAGTTACGGATCAGGGCCTTTGAACACTGAAGCTTTCTTT.

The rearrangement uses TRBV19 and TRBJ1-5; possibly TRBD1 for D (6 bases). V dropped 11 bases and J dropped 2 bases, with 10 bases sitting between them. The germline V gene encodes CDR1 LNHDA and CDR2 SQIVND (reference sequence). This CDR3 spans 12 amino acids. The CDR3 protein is CAGRQGNQPQHF. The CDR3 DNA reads TGTGCCGGCCGACAGGGCAATCAGCCCCAGCATTTT.

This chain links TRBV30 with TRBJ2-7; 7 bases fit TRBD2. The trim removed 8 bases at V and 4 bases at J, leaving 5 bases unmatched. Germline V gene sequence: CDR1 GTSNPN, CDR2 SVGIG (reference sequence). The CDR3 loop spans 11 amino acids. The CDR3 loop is CALWGGYEQYF. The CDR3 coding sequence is TGTGCCCTCTGGGGGGGGTACGAGCAGTACTTC.

This chain's CDR3 is CASSQRTGGGYGYTF. CDR3 nucleotides: TGCGCCAGCAGCCAAAGGACAGGGGGCGGCTATGGCTACACCTTC. This chain uses TRBV4-1 with TRBJ1-2; TRBD1 matches 11 bases. Per the germline V gene, CDR1 is MGHRA and CDR2 is YSYEKL. V gave up 2 bases and J gave up 4 bases; unmatched junction bases: 3. This CDR3 spans 15 amino acids.

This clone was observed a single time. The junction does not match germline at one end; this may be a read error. The CDR3 spells CASSADFLSSFF. CDR3 bases: TGTGCCAGCAGCGCGGACTTTCTCTCGTCCTTCTTC. The genes are TRBV7-2 and TRBJ2-7; tentative D call: TRBD2 (5 bases). Germline CDR1 and CDR2: SGHTA and FQGNSA. There are 12 residues in the CDR3.

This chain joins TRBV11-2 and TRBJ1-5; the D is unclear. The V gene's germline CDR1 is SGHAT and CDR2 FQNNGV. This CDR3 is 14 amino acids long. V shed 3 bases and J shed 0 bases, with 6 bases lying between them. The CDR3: CASSLSNSNQPQHF. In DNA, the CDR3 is TGTGCCAGCAGCTTGTCTAATAGCAATCAGCCCCAGCATTTT.

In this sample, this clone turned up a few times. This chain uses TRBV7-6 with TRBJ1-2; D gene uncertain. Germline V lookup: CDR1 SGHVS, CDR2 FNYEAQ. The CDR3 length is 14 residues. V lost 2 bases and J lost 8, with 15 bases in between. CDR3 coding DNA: TGTGCCAGCAGCTTAACTATTAGTGACTCCGGCTACACCTTC. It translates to CASSLTISDSGYTF.

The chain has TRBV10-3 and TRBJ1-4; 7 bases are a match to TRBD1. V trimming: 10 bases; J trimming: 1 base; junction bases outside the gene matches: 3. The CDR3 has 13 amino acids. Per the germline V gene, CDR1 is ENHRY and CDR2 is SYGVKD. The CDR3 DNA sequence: TGTGCCACGAGACAGGGAACTAATGAAAAACTGTTTTTT. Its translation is CATRQGTNEKLFF.

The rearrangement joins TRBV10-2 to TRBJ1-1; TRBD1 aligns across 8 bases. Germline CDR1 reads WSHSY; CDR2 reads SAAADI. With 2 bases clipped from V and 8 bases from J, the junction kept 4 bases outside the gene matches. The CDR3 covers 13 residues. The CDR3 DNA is TGCGCCAGCAGTGAGACAGGGGGGGCGGAAGCTTTCTTT. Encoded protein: CASSETGGAEAFF.

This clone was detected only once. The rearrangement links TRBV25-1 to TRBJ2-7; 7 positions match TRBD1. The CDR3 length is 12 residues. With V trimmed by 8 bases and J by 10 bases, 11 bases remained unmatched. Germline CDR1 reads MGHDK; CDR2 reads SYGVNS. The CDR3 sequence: CASRTGPGYQYF. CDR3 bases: TGTGCCAGCCGGACAGGACCGGGTTACCAGTACTTC.

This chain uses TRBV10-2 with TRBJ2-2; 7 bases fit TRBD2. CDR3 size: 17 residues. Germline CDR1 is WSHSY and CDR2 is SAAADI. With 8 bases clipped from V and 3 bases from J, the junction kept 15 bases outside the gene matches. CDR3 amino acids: CASHDMGTKVYTGELFF. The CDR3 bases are TGCGCCAGCCATGATATGGGGACTAAGGTGTACACCGGGGAGCTGTTTTTT.

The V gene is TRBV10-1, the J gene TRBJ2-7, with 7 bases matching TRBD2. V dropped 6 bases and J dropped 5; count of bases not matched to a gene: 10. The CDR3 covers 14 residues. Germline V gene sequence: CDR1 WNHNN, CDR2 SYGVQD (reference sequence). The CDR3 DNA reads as TGCGCCAGCAGCGCCACGGGGGGAATGAACGAGCAGTACTTC. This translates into CASSATGGMNEQYF.

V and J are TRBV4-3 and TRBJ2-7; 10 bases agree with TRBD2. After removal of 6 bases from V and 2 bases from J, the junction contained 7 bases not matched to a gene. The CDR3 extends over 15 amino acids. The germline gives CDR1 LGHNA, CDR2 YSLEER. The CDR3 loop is CASSSAAGGTYEQYF. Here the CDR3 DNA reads TGCGCCAGCAGTAGCGCAGCGGGGGGGACCTACGAGCAGTACTTC.

CDR3 in DNA: TGTGCCAGCAGCCACGCGGGACAGGGGAACGAACTGTTTTTT. The encoded protein is CASSHAGQGNELFF. J is TRBJ1-4 and V is TRBV7-8, with 10 bases lining up with TRBD1. Per germline, CDR1 SGHVS and CDR2 FQNEAQ. This CDR3 contains 14 residues. V gave up 5 bases and J gave up 12 bases; unmatched junction bases: 9.

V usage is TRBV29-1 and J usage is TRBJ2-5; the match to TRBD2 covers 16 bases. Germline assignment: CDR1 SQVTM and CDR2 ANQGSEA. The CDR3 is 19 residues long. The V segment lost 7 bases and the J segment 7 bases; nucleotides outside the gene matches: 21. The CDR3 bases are TGCAGCGCCGAGGGACTAGCGGGAGGGCCTTGGAGAGGTAAAGGGACCCAGTACTTC. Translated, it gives CSAEGLAGGPWRGKGTQYF. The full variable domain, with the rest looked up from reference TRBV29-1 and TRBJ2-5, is SAVISQKPSRDICQRGTSLTIQCQVDSQVTMMFWYRQQPGQSLTLIATANQGSEATYESGFVIDKFPISRPNLTFSTLTVSNMSPEDSSIYLCSAEGLAGGPWRGKGTQYFGPGTRLLVL.

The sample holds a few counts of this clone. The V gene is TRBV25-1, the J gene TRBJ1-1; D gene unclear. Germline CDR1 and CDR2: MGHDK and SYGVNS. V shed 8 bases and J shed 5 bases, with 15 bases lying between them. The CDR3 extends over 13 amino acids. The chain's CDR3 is CASRSWGGTEAFF. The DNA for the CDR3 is TGTGCCAGCCGGTCGTGGGGAGGAACTGAAGCTTTCTTT. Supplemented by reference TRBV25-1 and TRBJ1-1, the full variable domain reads EADIYQTPRYLVIGTGKKITLECSQTMGHDKMYWYQQDPGMELHLIHYSYGVNSTEKGDLSSESTVSRIRTEHFPLTLESARPSHTSQYLCASRSWGGTEAFFGQGTRLTVV.

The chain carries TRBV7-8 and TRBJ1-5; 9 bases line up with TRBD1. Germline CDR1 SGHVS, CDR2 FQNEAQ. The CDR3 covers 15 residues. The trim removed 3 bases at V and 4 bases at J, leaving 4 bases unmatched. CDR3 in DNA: TGTGCCAGCAGCTTCCGGACAGGGGATAATCAGCCCCAGCATTTT. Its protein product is CASSFRTGDNQPQHF.

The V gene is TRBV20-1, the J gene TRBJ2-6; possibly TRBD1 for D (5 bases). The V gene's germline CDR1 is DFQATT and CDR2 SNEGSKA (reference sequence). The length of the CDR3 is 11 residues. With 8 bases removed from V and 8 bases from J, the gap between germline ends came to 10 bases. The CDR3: CSPRGTNVLTF. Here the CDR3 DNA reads TGCAGTCCAAGGGGTACCAACGTCCTGACTTTC.

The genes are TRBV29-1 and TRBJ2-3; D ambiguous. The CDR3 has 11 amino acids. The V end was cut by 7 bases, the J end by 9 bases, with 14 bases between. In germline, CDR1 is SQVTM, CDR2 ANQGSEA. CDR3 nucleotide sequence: TGCAGCGCCGAGAGGTCGGTAACGCAGTATTTT. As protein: CSAERSVTQYF.

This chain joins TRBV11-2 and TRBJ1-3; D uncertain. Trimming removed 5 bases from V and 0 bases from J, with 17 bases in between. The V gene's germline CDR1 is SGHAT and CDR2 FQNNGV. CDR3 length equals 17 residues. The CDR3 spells CASSPTQTAISGNTIYF. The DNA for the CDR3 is TGTGCCAGCAGCCCAACCCAGACTGCCATCTCTGGAAACACCATATATTTT.